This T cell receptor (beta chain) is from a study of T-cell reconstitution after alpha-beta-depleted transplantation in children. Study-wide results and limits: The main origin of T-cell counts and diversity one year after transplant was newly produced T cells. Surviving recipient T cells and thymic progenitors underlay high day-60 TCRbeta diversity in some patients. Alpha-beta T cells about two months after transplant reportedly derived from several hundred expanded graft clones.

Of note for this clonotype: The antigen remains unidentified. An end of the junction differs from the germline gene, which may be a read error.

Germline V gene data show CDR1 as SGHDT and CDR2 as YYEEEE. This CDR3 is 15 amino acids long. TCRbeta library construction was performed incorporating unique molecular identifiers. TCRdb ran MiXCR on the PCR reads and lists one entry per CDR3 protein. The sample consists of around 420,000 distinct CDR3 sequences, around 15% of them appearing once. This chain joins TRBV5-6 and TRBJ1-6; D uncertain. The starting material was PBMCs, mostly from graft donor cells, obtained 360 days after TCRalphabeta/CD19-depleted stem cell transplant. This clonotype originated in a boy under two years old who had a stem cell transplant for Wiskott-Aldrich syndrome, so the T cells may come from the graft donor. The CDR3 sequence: CAISPGHICYSPLHF. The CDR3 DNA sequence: TGTGCCATCAGCCCCGGGCACATCTGTTATTCACCCCTCCACTTT.